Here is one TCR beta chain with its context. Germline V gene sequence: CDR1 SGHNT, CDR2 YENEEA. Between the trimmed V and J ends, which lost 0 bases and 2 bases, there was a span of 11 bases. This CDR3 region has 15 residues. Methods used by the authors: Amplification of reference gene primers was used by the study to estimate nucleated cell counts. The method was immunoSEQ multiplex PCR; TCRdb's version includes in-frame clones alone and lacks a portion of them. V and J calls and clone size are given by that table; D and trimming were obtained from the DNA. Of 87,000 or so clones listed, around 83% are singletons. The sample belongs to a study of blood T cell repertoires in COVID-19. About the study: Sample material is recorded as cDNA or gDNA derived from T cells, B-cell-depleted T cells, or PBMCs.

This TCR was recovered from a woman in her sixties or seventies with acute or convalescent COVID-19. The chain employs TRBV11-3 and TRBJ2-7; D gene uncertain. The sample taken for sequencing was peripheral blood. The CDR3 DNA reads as TGTGCCAGCAGCTTAGATACGAAGAGTACCTACGAGCAGTACTTC. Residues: CASSLDTKSTYEQYF.